At least ten counts were recorded for the clone carrying this T cell receptor beta chain. Its antigen remains unknown. The junction differs from germline at one of its ends, possibly a read error. This specimen belongs to a study of response to subunit inactivated influenza vaccine. Whole-study results and caveats: Authors suggested few new T cells are recruited by each seasonal influenza vaccination.

The CDR3 is made up of 15 amino acids. TCRdb itself ran the RT-PCR reads through MiXCR, one entry per CDR3 protein. Found here are over 650,000 distinct CDR3 sequences, approximately 17% of them singletons; the top ten hold 11%. This receptor was identified in a man aged 45-65 years who received an inactivated influenza vaccine. This chain uses TRBV12-3 or TRBV12-4 with TRBJ2-1; D perhaps matches TRBD1 (6 bases). This specimen consisted of PBMCs from blood, obtained 5 days after vaccination. This CDR3 is CASSLGRGSYNEQFF. The CDR3 nucleotides read TGTGCCAGCAGCTTAGGCAGGGGCTCCTACAATGAGCAGTTCTTC.